Sequencing of this TCR beta chain was carried out in a study of identical twins. TCRdb reprocessed the 5' RACE reads via MiXCR and lists one record per CDR3 protein. The data contain some 760,000 distinct CDR3 sequences, 15% to 20% of them singletons. Trimming left V 0 bases short and J 0 bases short, with 9 bases between. Germline CDR1 reads SGHRS; CDR2 reads YFSETQ. There are 15 residues in the CDR3. This clonotype has just a few counts. Separately, the same data were catalogued under a study of T cells expressing NK-cell markers. That publication notes: There were seven HCMV-seropositive donors and one seronegative donor among the eight sequenced. In roughly 6 donors, dominant CD3+CD56+NKG2C+ clones formed 1.0-7.0% of CD8+ cells.

Sequencing was carried out using PBMCs. The chain carries TRBV5-1 and TRBJ1-2; no firm D call. The source is a woman younger than 30 in good health. This CDR3 reads CASSLAFRANYGYTF. The CDR3 DNA reads TGCGCCAGCAGCTTGGCCTTCAGAGCTAACTATGGCTACACCTTC. The full variable domain, with the rest looked up from reference TRBV5-1 and TRBJ1-2, is KAGVTQTPRYLIKTRGQQVTLSCSPISGHRSVSWYQQTPGQGLQFLFEYFSETQRNKGNFPGRFSGRQFSNSRSEMNVSTLELGDSALYLCASSLAFRANYGYTFGSGTRLTVV.